These T cell receptor beta chains were read from a single sample in a study of cytomegalovirus exposure and HLA in healthy donors. Measured with immunoSEQ multiplex PCR; TCRdb has only the in-frame clones, and not every one. The sample lists about 140,000 clones; just under 85% were seen once. What was sequenced was PBMCs. The receptors here all came from a man aged 25 to 40 in good health and CMV-seropositive. The CDR3 runs from the conserved cysteine through the conserved F or W. D genes are given only for firm matches. Not all rows give a size; the values are once, few, many and, for expanded clones, a class.

>TRBV9|TRBD2|TRBJ2-7|-
TGTGCCAGCAGCCTCGGGACTAGCGGAAACTCCTACGAGCAGTACTTC
CASSLGTSGNSYEQYF
>TRBV28|-|TRBJ1-1|-
TGTGCCAGCAGTTTTAACAGGGCGAACACTGAAGCTTTCTTT
CASSFNRANTEAFF
>TRBV13|TRBD2|TRBJ2-1|-
TGTGCCAGCAGCTTAACAGGACTAGCAGGGTATGAGCAGTTCTTC
CASSLTGLAGYEQFF
>TRBV4-2|TRBD2|TRBJ2-3|-
TGTGCCAGCAGCCAAGCGGCTAGCCTACTGGGGGGGGATACGCAGTATTTT
CASSQAASLLGGDTQYF
>TRBV18|TRBD1|TRBJ1-4|-
TGTGCCAGCTCATCCCAGGGGGCAACTAATGAAAAACTGTTTTTT
CASSSQGATNEKLFF
>TRBV10-1|TRBD2|TRBJ2-1|-
TGCGCCAGCGGACCCGGGGGGGGTCGGCACAATGAGCAGTTCTTC
CASGPGGGRHNEQFF
>TRBV7-9|TRBD1|TRBJ1-2|-
TGTGCCAGCAGCTTAGCCGACAGGGGTTTTTTTGGCTACACCTTC
CASSLADRGFFGYTF
>TRBV5-1|TRBD2|TRBJ2-1|-
TGCGCCAGCAGCCAAGTAGCGGGGGGCCCCAATGAGCAGTTCTTC
CASSQVAGGPNEQFF
>TRBV5-1|-|TRBJ2-2|-
TGCGCCAGCAGCTTGGCTCTAAGATCTTCCGGGGAGCTGTTTTTT
CASSLALRSSGELFF
>TRBV7-8|-|TRBJ1-3|-
TGTGCCAGCAGCTTCATCAACAGTAGAACTGGAAACACCATATATTTT
CASSFINSRTGNTIYF
>TRBV14|-|TRBJ1-6|-
TGTGCCAGCAGCCAATTAAATTCACCCCTCCACTTT
CASSQLNSPLHF
>TRBV29-1|-|TRBJ2-7|-
TGCAGCGCTGAAGGTGGCGGTTCCTACGAGCAGTACTTC
CSAEGGGSYEQYF
>TRBV15|TRBD2|TRBJ2-7|-
TGTGCCACCAGCGGCCGGACTAGTAACGAGCAGTACTTC
CATSGRTSNEQYF
>TRBV25-1|-|TRBJ2-3|-
TGTGCCAGCACGGGACTCAACACAGATACGCAGTATTTT
CASTGLNTDTQYF
>TRBV28|TRBD1|TRBJ2-7|-
TGTGCCAGCACCCGGGACAGATACGAGCAGTACTTC
CASTRDRYEQYF
>TRBV7-2|-|TRBJ2-7|-
TGTGCCAGCAGCTTAGCGCTAAACCGGGAGTTAGGGGAGCAGTACTTC
CASSLALNRELGEQYF
>TRBV6-1|-|TRBJ2-3|-
TGTGCCAGCAGTGAAGGGAAGATAACGGGGGATACGCAGTATTTT
CASSEGKITGDTQYF
>TRBV7-3|-|TRBJ2-1|-
TGTGCCAGCAGCTTAATTAACAGCCCCTACAATGAGCAGTTCTTC
CASSLINSPYNEQFF
>TRBV7-8|-|TRBJ1-2|-
TGTGCCAGCAGCTTAGACCGGACAGCCTTTAACTATGGCTACACCTTC
CASSLDRTAFNYGYTF
>TRBV7-9|TRBD2|TRBJ2-1|-
TGTGCCAGCAGCCGCGGACTAGCGCCAGGACACGGGCTGTTCTTC
CASSRGLAPGHGLFF
>TRBV5-1|TRBD2|TRBJ2-4|-
TGCGCCAACCGCGGGGGGGCAGATCTCTACACCAAAAACATTCAGTACTTC
CANRGGADLYTKNIQYF
>TRBV5-1|TRBD2|TRBJ2-3|-
TGCGCCAGCAGCTTGTCAGCGGGGCCCACAGATACGCAGTATTTT
CASSLSAGPTDTQYF
>TRBV7-3|-|TRBJ2-3|-
TGTGCCAGCAGCACGCGGACAGGCACAGATACGCAGTATTTT
CASSTRTGTDTQYF
>TRBV7-2|-|TRBJ2-7|once
TGTGCCAGCAGCTTAAACAGGGTGCACGAGCAGTACTTC
CASSLNRVHEQYF
>TRBV4-1|-|TRBJ2-1|once
TGCGCCAGCAGCCAAACGTGGGGCGGTAGGAATGAGCAGTTCTTC
CASSQTWGGRNEQFF
>TRBV6-4|TRBD2|TRBJ2-3|-
TGTGCCAGCAGTGACGGGACTAGCGGCACAGATACGCAGTATTTT
CASSDGTSGTDTQYF
>TRBV21-1|-|TRBJ2-7|-
TGTGCCAGCAAGGGGACTAGCGGGAGGGCTCCTCTAAACGGGCCCTACGAGCAGTACTTC
CASKGTSGRAPLNGPYEQYF
>TRBV4-1|-|TRBJ2-3|-
TGCGCCAGCAGCAACAGGGAGTCGGGTACGCAGTATTTT
CASSNRESGTQYF
>TRBV19|-|TRBJ2-1|once
TGTGCCAGTAGTGAAGGGGGCAATGAGCAGTTCTTC
CASSEGGNEQFF
>TRBV5-1|TRBD1|TRBJ2-4|-
TGCGCCAGCAGCTCGTGGGCGGGACAGGGGCATAACATTCAGTACTTC
CASSSWAGQGHNIQYF
>TRBV5-4|TRBD2|TRBJ2-5|-
TGTGCCAGCAGCCGCGGGAGGGGGGAAGAGACCCAGTACTTC
CASSRGRGEETQYF
>TRBV18|-|TRBJ1-4|once
TGTGCCAGCTCTCCCGGCGGAGGCAAGGGAGAAAAACTGTTTTTT
CASSPGGGKGEKLFF
>TRBV29-1|TRBD2|TRBJ2-3|few
TGCAGCGCCGGGACCCTAGCGGGGGGCACAGATACGCAGTATTTT
CSAGTLAGGTDTQYF
>TRBV7-9|-|TRBJ1-6|-
TGTGCCAGCAGCATTTGGTCCGGGACGGGGGATTCACCCCTCCACTTT
CASSIWSGTGDSPLHF
>TRBV5-1|-|TRBJ1-1|-
TGCGCCAGCAGCCCCCGGACAGACTATGAAGCTTTCTTT
CASSPRTDYEAFF
>TRBV7-9|-|TRBJ2-5|-
TGTGCCAGCAGCCGACAAGTTAAAGAGACCCAGTACTTC
CASSRQVKETQYF
>TRBV5-1|-|TRBJ2-1|-
TGCGCCAGCCCGGGTAGCGGCAATGAGCAGTTCTTC
CASPGSGNEQFF
>TRBV4-1|-|TRBJ1-5|-
TGCGCCAGCAGCCCCCCTTCGGGGCAGCCCCAGCATTTT
CASSPPSGQPQHF
>TRBV2|TRBD2|TRBJ2-1|few
TGTGCCAGCAGTGGCCTAGCGGGAGTGGGTGAGCAGTTCTTC
CASSGLAGVGEQFF
>TRBV6-5|TRBD2|TRBJ2-7|-
TGTGCCAGCAGTTCACTAGCGGTTGACTCCTACGAGCAGTACTTC
CASSSLAVDSYEQYF
>TRBV19|-|TRBJ2-6|few
TGTGCCAGTAGTGACACCTCTGGGGCCAACGTCCTGACTTTC
CASSDTSGANVLTF
>TRBV11-2|TRBD2|TRBJ2-7|-
TGTGCCAGCAGCCACCCGACTAGCGGGAGGGCAGGATCGGGAGAGCAGTACTTC
CASSHPTSGRAGSGEQYF
>TRBV7-6|-|TRBJ2-5|-
TGTGCCAGCAGCGGAGGGGTTATCAATCAAGAGACCCAGTACTTC
CASSGGVINQETQYF
>TRBV7-3|-|TRBJ1-6|-
TGTGCCAGCAGCTTAGGACAGCTCGGGGCGCCCCTCCACTTT
CASSLGQLGAPLHF
>TRBV28|-|TRBJ2-2|-
TGTGCCAGCAGGGAGTCGAACACCGGGGAGCTGTTTTTT
CASRESNTGELFF
>TRBV29-1|TRBD2|TRBJ2-5|-
TGCAGCGTCGAGCGCGGGAGGTACGAGACCCAGTACTTC
CSVERGRYETQYF
>TRBV6-5|TRBD1|TRBJ1-5|-
TGTGCCAGCAGTGCCGACAGGGGAGTAAATCAGCCCCAGCATTTT
CASSADRGVNQPQHF
>TRBV27|-|TRBJ2-7|-
TGTGCCAGCAACGTCGATGGGGGCCGGCCCTCCTACGAGCAGTACTTC
CASNVDGGRPSYEQYF
>TRBV7-9|-|TRBJ2-5|-
TGTGCCAGCAGCTTTGCAGACAGTTGGATAGAGACCCAGTACTTC
CASSFADSWIETQYF
>TRBV5-1|TRBD2|TRBJ2-5|-
TGCGCCAGCAGCGCGGAAACCGGGACTAGCCAGACCCAGTACTTC
CASSAETGTSQTQYF
>TRBV7-3|TRBD2|TRBJ2-3|-
TGTGCCAGCAGCTCCTCTAGCGGGAGTGCAGATACGCAGTATTTT
CASSSSSGSADTQYF
>TRBV20-1|-|TRBJ2-1|-
TGCAGTGCCGGGACTCGCAGGGAGCAGTTCTTC
CSAGTRREQFF
>TRBV11-3|TRBD1|TRBJ1-1|-
TGTGCCAGCAGCACAGGGGTTCCTGAAGCTTTCTTT
CASSTGVPEAFF
>TRBV6-5|TRBD1|TRBJ2-2|-
TGTGCCAGCAGTGTGACAGGGGAGGTCGGGGAGCTGTTTTTT
CASSVTGEVGELFF
>TRBV5-4|TRBD2|TRBJ2-5|-
TGTGCCAGCAGCTTCCTAGCGGGGGGGGGCCTAGGGACCCAGTACTTC
CASSFLAGGGLGTQYF
>TRBV7-7|-|TRBJ2-5|-
TGTGCCAGCAGCTTATTGGACACTCAAGAGACCCAGTACTTC
CASSLLDTQETQYF
>TRBV6-4|TRBD1|TRBJ1-1|-
TGTGCCAGCAGTGCCCAATCCAGGGGGCGGGCTGAAGCTTTCTTT
CASSAQSRGRAEAFF